These T cell receptor beta chains were read from a single sample in a study of shared clonotypes between healthy human individuals. Produced via immunoSEQ multiplex PCR; TCRdb's table is partial and in-frame only. The sample consists of over 1.4 million clones, approximately 96% of them appearing once. Sequenced input: naive CD4+ T cells sorted from blood. The receptor source for this set is a young man in good health. The CDR3 runs from the conserved cysteine through the conserved F or W. The D gene is left open where the match is weak. Clone size is shown for a subset of rows, as once, few, many or a class of expanded clone.

clone size	J gene	D gene	V gene	CDR3 protein	CDR3 DNA
.	TRBJ2-7	.	TRBV7-2	CASSAQPTYEQYF	TGTGCCAGCAGCGCCCAGCCGACCTACGAGCAGTACTTC
.	TRBJ1-3	TRBD1	TRBV7-4	CASRRTGGPKLSGNTIYF	TGTGCCAGCAGGCGGACAGGGGGCCCCAAACTATCTGGAAACACCATATATTTT
.	TRBJ1-3	.	TRBV6-6	CASRPGLLENTIYF	TGTGCCAGCAGGCCGGGACTTCTCGAGAACACCATATATTTT
.	TRBJ2-7	TRBD1	TRBV9	CASSVAADRVHEQYF	TGTGCCAGCAGCGTAGCAGCGGACAGGGTTCACGAGCAGTACTTC
.	TRBJ2-7	TRBD2	TRBV27	CASSPAGVPYEQYF	TGTGCCAGCAGCCCAGCGGGAGTCCCCTACGAGCAGTACTTC
.	TRBJ1-1	.	TRBV14	CASSQEYGNTEAFF	TGTGCCAGCAGCCAAGAGTACGGGAACACTGAAGCTTTCTTT
once	TRBJ1-1	.	TRBV7-9	CASSPWALEAFF	TGTGCCAGCAGCCCCTGGGCCTTGGAAGCTTTCTTT
.	TRBJ1-5	TRBD1	TRBV27	CASSFWGQGRGNSNQPQHF	TGTGCCAGCAGTTTCTGGGGACAGGGGCGAGGGAATAGCAATCAGCCCCAGCATTTT
.	TRBJ2-3	TRBD1	TRBV9	CASSARWGQFTDTQYF	TGTGCCAGCAGCGCCCGATGGGGACAGTTCACAGATACGCAGTATTTT
.	TRBJ2-5	TRBD2	TRBV18	CASSPLAAETQYF	TGTGCCAGCTCACCTCTAGCGGCAGAGACCCAGTACTTC
.	TRBJ2-4	.	TRBV11-2	CASSLRPIAKNIQYF	TGTGCCAGCAGCCTTCGCCCCATAGCCAAAAACATTCAGTACTTC
.	TRBJ2-3	TRBD2	TRBV2	CASSRTSGSDTQYF	TGTGCCAGCAGCCGGACTAGCGGGTCAGATACGCAGTATTTT
.	TRBJ2-7	.	TRBV5-5	CASSPPPDSSYEQYF	TGTGCCAGCAGCCCTCCTCCGGACAGCTCCTACGAGCAGTACTTC
.	TRBJ1-2	.	TRBV6-6	CASSWLGGVDGYTF	TGTGCCAGCAGTTGGCTCGGTGGGGTTGATGGCTACACCTTC
.	TRBJ2-5	.	TRBV4-1	CASSHVLHGRSAGGEETQYF	TGCGCCAGCAGCCATGTCCTACATGGGAGGTCAGCAGGGGGTGAGGAGACCCAGTACTTC
.	TRBJ1-3	.	TRBV28	CASSPLRSGNTIYF	TGTGCCAGCAGTCCTTTACGCTCTGGAAACACCATATATTTT
.	TRBJ2-4	TRBD2	TRBV4-1	CASSQGGLAGVTKNIQYF	TGCGCCAGCAGCCAAGGAGGACTAGCGGGAGTTACCAAAAACATTCAGTACTTC
.	TRBJ1-5	TRBD1	TRBV10-3	CAISEDSGQVWNQPQHF	TGTGCCATCAGTGAGGATTCGGGACAGGTTTGGAATCAGCCCCAGCATTTT
.	TRBJ2-6	.	TRBV4-1	CASSQVAKPGANVLTF	TGCGCCAGCAGCCAAGTGGCGAAACCTGGGGCCAACGTCCTGACTTTC
.	TRBJ2-4	.	TRBV7-2	CASSLGNIQYF	TGTGCCAGCAGCTTAGGAAACATTCAGTACTTC
.	TRBJ1-5	.	TRBV27	CASSLGGYGPQHF	TGTGCCAGCAGTTTGGGGGGCTATGGGCCCCAGCATTTT
.	TRBJ2-2	.	TRBV5-1	CASSLTGSTGELFF	TGCGCCAGCAGCTTGACAGGGTCCACCGGGGAGCTGTTTTTT
.	TRBJ1-2	.	TRBV28	CASSLQWGGYTF	TGTGCCAGCAGTTTACAGTGGGGTGGCTACACCTTC
.	TRBJ1-5	.	TRBV28	CASSLPGRGNQPQHF	TGTGCCAGCAGTCTCCCGGGCCGGGGCAATCAGCCCCAGCATTTT
.	TRBJ2-7	.	TRBV4-3	CASSPRGAMGYEQYF	TGCGCCAGCAGCCCCCGAGGGGCCATGGGGTACGAGCAGTACTTC